The 10 T cell receptor beta chains reported below all come from one sample, sequenced in a study of Ad26.COV2.S vaccination and SARS-CoV-2 variants (dated by TCRdb to the early 2020s). To prepare the library, the immunoSEQ multiplex PCR assay was applied. As stored in TCRdb, this immuneACCESS dataset retains in-frame rearrangements with V and J assigned. A fraction of the clones does not appear; measured against another copy, unresolved V genes explain less than half of the discrepancy, and the remainder lacks a known reason. The table for this sample lists around 450,000 clones; roughly 89% of them were counted only once. The biggest ten clones account for over 2.5% of the sample. Interpreted using the paper, the treatment or condition label stands for: some 20 received Ad26.COV2.S at low or high dose, single or two shots; roughly 5 received placebo; per-sample allocation not given. Repertoires of vaccine and placebo recipients were sequenced from samples collected on day 63 after the first injection.

Sample: peripheral blood, taken in a trial of Ad26.COV2.S vaccine versus placebo. All receptors derive from a person aged 18 to 65 who received the Ad26.COV2.S COVID-19 vaccine or a placebo.

The V call is TRBV4-1, the J call TRBJ1-2; 10 nucleotides agree with TRBD1. CDR1 and CDR2 from the germline V gene are MGHRA and YSYEKL. V trimming: 0 bases; J trimming: 8 bases; junction bases outside the gene matches: 3. The CDR3 runs 14 residues. CDR3 loop: CASSQEGTGEGYTF. The CDR3 DNA reads TGCGCCAGCAGCCAAGAGGGGACAGGGGAAGGCTACACCTTC.

V and J are TRBV11-2 and TRBJ2-3; D could derive from TRBD1 or TRBD2 (5 bases each). Trimming removed 4 bases from V and 8 bases from J, with 22 bases in between. The CDR3 is 16 amino acids. Germline CDR1 reads SGHAT; CDR2 reads FQNNGV. CDR3 DNA sequence: TGTGCCAGCAGCTCATCCGGGACCCCGCTTTCCCGTACGCAGTATTTT. The encoded protein is CASSSSGTPLSRTQYF.

V is TRBV18 and J is TRBJ2-7, with D maybe TRBD1 (5 bases). CDR1 and CDR2 (germline): KGHSH, LQKENI. The CDR3 is 15 amino acids. The V and J ends lost 2 bases and 7 bases respectively, with 18 bases between them. CDR3 in amino acids: CASSPVQGPDGEQYV. CDR3 coding DNA: TGTGCCAGCTCACCAGTGCAGGGTCCCGACGGAGAGCAGTACGTC.

The chain links TRBV13 to TRBJ2-1; D is undetermined. Germline V gene sequence: CDR1 PRHDT, CDR2 FYEKMQ (reference sequence). The CDR3 runs to 14 residues. V lost 3 bases and J 4 bases, leaving 10 bases between the germline ends. CDR3 region: CASSFRLIYNEQFF. CDR3 DNA: TGTGCCAGCAGCTTTAGGTTGATTTACAATGAGCAGTTCTTC. Using reference TRBV13 and TRBJ2-1 for the parts outside the CDR3, the full variable domain is AAGVIQSPRHLIKEKRETATLKCYPIPRHDTVYWYQQGPGQDPQFLISFYEKMQSDKGSIPDRFSAQQFSDYHSELNMSSLELGDSALYFCASSFRLIYNEQFFGPGTRLTVL.

The genes are TRBV4-1 and TRBJ2-1, with D perhaps assigned TRBD1 or TRBD2 (5 bases each). CDR3 length: 16 amino acids. The germline V gene has CDR1 MGHRA and CDR2 YSYEKL. V was clipped by 2 bases and J by 8 bases, with 19 bases between them. The CDR3 sequence: CASSQPGPPWIYEQFF. Here the CDR3 DNA reads TGCGCCAGCAGCCAACCGGGACCCCCGTGGATATATGAGCAGTTCTTC.

The chain is built from TRBV15 and TRBJ1-5; 7 bases map to TRBD1. The trim removed 5 bases at V and 12 bases at J, leaving 4 bases unmatched. The CDR3 loop spans 11 amino acids. The V gene's germline CDR1 is LNHNV and CDR2 YYDKDF (reference sequence). Here the CDR3 DNA reads TGTGCCACCAGCGCAGGGGGTTTCCAGCATTTT. It translates to CATSAGGFQHF.

This clone was counted a single time. The chain couples TRBV3-1 (or the pseudogene TRBV3-2) to TRBJ2-3, with 8 bases lining up with TRBD2. The CDR3 has 15 residues. V shed 3 bases and J 6 bases; nucleotides not matched to a gene: 8. Germline V gene sequence: CDR1 LGHDT, CDR2 YNNKEL (reference sequence). The CDR3 loop is CASSHSGRVRDTQYF. For the CDR3, the DNA is TGTGCCAGCAGCCACAGCGGGAGAGTTAGGGATACGCAGTATTTT.

The chain's CDR3 is CASSAGSNYEQYV. CDR3 nucleotides: TGTGCCAGCAGCGCCGGGAGCAACTACGAGCAGTACGTC. The chain is built from TRBV5-8 and TRBJ2-7, with TRBD2 as a possible D gene (6 bases). This CDR3 contains 13 residues. The V gene's germline CDR1 is SGHTS and CDR2 YDEGEE. Trimming left V 4 bases short and J 3 bases short, with 11 bases between.

This clone was seen only a few times. The rearrangement joins TRBV4-1 to TRBJ2-5; 8 bases line up with TRBD2. CDR1 and CDR2 (germline): MGHRA, YSYEKL. The J segment lost 5 bases and the V segment lost 2 bases, leaving 13 bases of the junction unmatched. CDR3 length equals 17 residues. The CDR3: CASSQFRAGGGLETQYF. DNA for the CDR3: TGCGCCAGCAGCCAATTTCGGGCGGGAGGAGGGTTGGAGACCCAGTACTTC.

The chain uses TRBV9 and TRBJ2-3, with D perhaps matching TRBD2 (6 bases). The CDR3 extends over 17 amino acids. Deletions cut 3 bases from V and 4 bases from J, with 21 bases between. Germline V gene data show CDR1 as SGDLS and CDR2 as YYNGEE. CDR3 in DNA: TGTGCCAGCAGCGCGGCCGCCCCGGGACTGGGGTCAGATACGCAGTATTTT. Its translation: CASSAAAPGLGSDTQYF.